This T cell receptor beta chain was captured in a study of metastatic and nonmetastatic thyroid tumors. The CDR3 covers 16 residues. Trimming pared 0 bases from V and 2 bases from J, leaving 14 bases between. Germline values: CDR1 MNHEY, CDR2 SVGAGI. TCRdb reanalyzed the PCR reads with MiXCR. The repertoire holds 20,000 or so clones, with about 35% as singletons. No patient received treatment before thyroid surgery. V usage is TRBV6-5 and J usage is TRBJ2-7, with D perhaps TRBD2 (5 bases). Material: tumor tissue. The clonotype originates from a female donor with papillary thyroid cancer or a benign thyroid nodule (not recorded which). Some clones in this sample may be carry-over from other donors' samples. CDR3 in amino acids: CASSYSSMDSAYEQYF. The CDR3 DNA follows: TGTGCCAGCAGTTACTCGAGTATGGACTCCGCCTACGAGCAGTACTTC.